This T cell receptor beta chain was documented in a study of blood T cells in healthy people across ages. General observations from the study: Total diversity from one million sequenced T cells was likely underestimated. Any changes in expanded clonotypes were possibly confounded, as donor CMV status remained unknown.

This clonotype showed up just a few times. Antigen specificity is unknown. Per sample, at least 6 micrograms of total RNA were extracted. The use of a sample-barcoded 5' primer and a J-beta primer mix characterized a second PCR of about 7 to 12 cycles. Each CDR3 protein is one row after TCRdb ran MiXCR on the 5' RACE reads. The table lists 1.2 million to 1.5 million distinct CDR3 sequences, approximately 40% of them singletons, with 7% to 9.5% in the top ten. V shed 5 bases and J 4 bases; nucleotides not matched to a gene: 9. In germline, CDR1 is PRHDT, CDR2 FYEKMQ (reference sequence). This CDR3 spans 16 amino acids.

Sequencing input: blood. This chain joins TRBV13 and TRBJ2-3, with 10 positions matching TRBD2. The source of this sequence is a woman aged 18-29 years in good health. CDR3 region: CASSETLLAGSDTQYF. CDR3 nucleotide sequence: TGTGCCAGCAGCGAGACTCTACTAGCGGGATCAGATACGCAGTATTTT. The whole variable domain, remainder taken from reference TRBV13 and TRBJ2-3, is AAGVIQSPRHLIKEKRETATLKCYPIPRHDTVYWYQQGPGQDPQFLISFYEKMQSDKGSIPDRFSAQQFSDYHSELNMSSLELGDSALYFCASSETLLAGSDTQYFGPGTRLTVL.